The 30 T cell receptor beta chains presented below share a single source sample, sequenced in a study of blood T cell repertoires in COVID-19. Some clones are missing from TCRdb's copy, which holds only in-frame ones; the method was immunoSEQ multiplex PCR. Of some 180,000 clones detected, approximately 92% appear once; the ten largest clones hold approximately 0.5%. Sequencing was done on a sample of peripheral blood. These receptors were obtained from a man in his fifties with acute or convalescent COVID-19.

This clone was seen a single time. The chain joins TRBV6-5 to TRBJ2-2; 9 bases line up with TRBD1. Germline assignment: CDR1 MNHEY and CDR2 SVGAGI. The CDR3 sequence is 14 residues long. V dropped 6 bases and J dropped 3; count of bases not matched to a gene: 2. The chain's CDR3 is CASRDRGYTGELFF. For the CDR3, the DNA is TGTGCCAGCAGGGACAGGGGATACACCGGGGAGCTGTTTTTT.

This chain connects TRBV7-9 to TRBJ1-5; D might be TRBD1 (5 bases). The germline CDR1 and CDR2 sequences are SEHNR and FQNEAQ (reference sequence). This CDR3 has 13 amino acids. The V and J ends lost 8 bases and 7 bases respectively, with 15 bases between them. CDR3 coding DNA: TGTGCCAGCGGGGGGAGTACAGACCAGCCCCAGCATTTT. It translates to CASGGSTDQPQHF.

The CDR3 DNA reads as TGTGCCAGCAGCTTACGCGGGAGGGTCACCGGGGAGCTGTTTTTT. Protein product: CASSLRGRVTGELFF. The chain carries TRBV11-2 and TRBJ2-2; 9 positions agree with TRBD2. Trimming took 2 bases from V and 4 from J; bases not matched to a gene: 2. CDR3 length: 15 residues. Germline V gene sequence: CDR1 SGHAT, CDR2 FQNNGV. The full variable domain, completed using reference TRBV11-2 and TRBJ2-2, is EAGVAQSPRYKIIEKRQSVAFWCNPISGHATLYWYQQILGQGPKLLIQFQNNGVVDDSQLPKDRFSAERLKGVDSTLKIQPAKLEDSAVYLCASSLRGRVTGELFFGEGSRLTVL.

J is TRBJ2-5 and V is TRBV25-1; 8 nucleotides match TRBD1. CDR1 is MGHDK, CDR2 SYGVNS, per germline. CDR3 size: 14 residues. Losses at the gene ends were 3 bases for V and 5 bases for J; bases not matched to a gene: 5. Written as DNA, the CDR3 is TGTGCCAGCAGTGACCAGGGGGCCCGGGAGACCCAGTACTTC. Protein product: CASSDQGARETQYF.

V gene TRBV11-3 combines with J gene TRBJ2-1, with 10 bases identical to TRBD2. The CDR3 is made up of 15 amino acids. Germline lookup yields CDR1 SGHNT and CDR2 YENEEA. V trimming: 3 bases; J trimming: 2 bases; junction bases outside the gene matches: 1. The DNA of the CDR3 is TGTGCCAGCAGCTTGAGCGGGGGGGCCTACAATGAGCAGTTCTTC. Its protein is CASSLSGGAYNEQFF.

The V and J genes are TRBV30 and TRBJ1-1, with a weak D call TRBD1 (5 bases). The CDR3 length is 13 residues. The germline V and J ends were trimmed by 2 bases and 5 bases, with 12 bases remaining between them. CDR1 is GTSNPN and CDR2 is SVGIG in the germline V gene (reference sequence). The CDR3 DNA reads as TGTGCCTGGAGTATAGACAGTGGGACTGAAGCTTTCTTT. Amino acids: CAWSIDSGTEAFF. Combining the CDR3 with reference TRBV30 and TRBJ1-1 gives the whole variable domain SQTIHQWPATLVQPVGSPLSLECTVEGTSNPNLYWYRQAAGRGLQLLFYSVGIGQISSEVPQNLSASRPQDRQFILSSKKLLLSDSGFYLCAWSIDSGTEAFFGQGTRLTVV.

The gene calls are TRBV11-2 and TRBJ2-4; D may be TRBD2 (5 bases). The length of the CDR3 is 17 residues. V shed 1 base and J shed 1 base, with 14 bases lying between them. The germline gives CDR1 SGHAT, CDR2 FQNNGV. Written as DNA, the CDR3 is TGTGCCAGCAGCTTAGCCCTCGGGGTTAATGCCAAAAACATTCAGTACTTC. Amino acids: CASSLALGVNAKNIQYF. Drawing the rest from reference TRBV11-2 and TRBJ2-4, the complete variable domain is EAGVAQSPRYKIIEKRQSVAFWCNPISGHATLYWYQQILGQGPKLLIQFQNNGVVDDSQLPKDRFSAERLKGVDSTLKIQPAKLEDSAVYLCASSLALGVNAKNIQYFGAGTRLSVL.

CDR3 loop: CAWTSGAVGYTF. CDR3 in DNA: TGTGCCTGGACAAGTGGGGCCGTCGGCTACACCTTC. The chain has TRBV30 and TRBJ1-2; perhaps TRBD1 as D (5 bases). With 4 bases removed from V and 8 bases from J, the gap between germline ends came to 14 bases. The CDR3 sequence is 12 residues long. The germline gives CDR1 GTSNPN, CDR2 SVGIG (reference sequence).

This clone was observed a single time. The chain's CDR3 is CASSFSGNLPYEQYV. The CDR3 coding sequence is TGTGCCAGCAGTTTTAGCGGGAACTTACCCTACGAGCAGTACGTC. This sequence joins TRBV6-6 and TRBJ2-7, with 8 bases fitting TRBD2. The trim removed 4 bases at V and 2 bases at J, leaving 7 bases unmatched. The CDR3 has 15 amino acids. Germline V lookup: CDR1 MNHNY, CDR2 SVGAGI (reference sequence).

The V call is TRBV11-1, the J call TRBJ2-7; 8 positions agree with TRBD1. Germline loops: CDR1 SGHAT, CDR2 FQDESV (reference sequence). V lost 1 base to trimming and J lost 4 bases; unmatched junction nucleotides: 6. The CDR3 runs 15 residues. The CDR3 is CASSLGAGGAYEQYF. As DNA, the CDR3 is TGTGCCAGCAGCTTAGGGGCAGGGGGCGCGTACGAGCAGTACTTC.

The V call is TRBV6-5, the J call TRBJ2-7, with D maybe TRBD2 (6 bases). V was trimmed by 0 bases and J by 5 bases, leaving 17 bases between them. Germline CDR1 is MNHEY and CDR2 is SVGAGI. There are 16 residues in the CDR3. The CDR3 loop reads CASSYSVVEGHNEQYF. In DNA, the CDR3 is TGTGCCAGCAGTTACTCGGTGGTGGAGGGCCATAACGAGCAGTACTTC.

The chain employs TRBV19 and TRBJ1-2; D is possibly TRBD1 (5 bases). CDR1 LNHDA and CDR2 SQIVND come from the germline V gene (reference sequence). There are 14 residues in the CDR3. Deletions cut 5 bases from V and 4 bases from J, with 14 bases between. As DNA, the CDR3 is TGTGCCAGTAGTGACACAGGCTGGGGCTATGGCTACACCTTC. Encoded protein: CASSDTGWGYGYTF.

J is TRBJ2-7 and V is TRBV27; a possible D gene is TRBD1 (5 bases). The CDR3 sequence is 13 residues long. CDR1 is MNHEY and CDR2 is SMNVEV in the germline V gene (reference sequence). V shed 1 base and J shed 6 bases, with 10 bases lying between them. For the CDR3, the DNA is TGTGCCAGCAGTTTATATTGGACAACCGAGCAGTACTTC. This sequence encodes CASSLYWTTEQYF.

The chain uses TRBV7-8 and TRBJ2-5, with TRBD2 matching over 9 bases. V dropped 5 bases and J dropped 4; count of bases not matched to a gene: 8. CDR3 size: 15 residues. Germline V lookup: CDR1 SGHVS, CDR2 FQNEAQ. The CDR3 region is CASSPLAGERETQYF. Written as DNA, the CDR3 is TGTGCCAGCAGCCCTTTAGCGGGAGAGCGAGAGACCCAGTACTTC.

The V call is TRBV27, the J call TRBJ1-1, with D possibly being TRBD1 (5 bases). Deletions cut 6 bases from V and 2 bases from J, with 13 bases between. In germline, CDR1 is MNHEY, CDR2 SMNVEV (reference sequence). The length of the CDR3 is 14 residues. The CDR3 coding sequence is TGTGCCAGCAGCTCCAATAGGGGTAACACTGAAGCTTTCTTT. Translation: CASSSNRGNTEAFF.

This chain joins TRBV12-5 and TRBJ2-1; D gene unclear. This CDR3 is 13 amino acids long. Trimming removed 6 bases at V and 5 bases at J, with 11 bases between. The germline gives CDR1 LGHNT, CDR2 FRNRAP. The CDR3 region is CASGFDLNNEQFF. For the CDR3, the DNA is TGTGCTAGTGGCTTCGACTTAAACAATGAGCAGTTCTTC.

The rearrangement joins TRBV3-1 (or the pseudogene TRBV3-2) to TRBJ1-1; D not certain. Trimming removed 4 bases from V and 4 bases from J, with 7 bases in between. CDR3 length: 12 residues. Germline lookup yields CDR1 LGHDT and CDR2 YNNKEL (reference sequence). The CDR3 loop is CASSRRGTEAFF. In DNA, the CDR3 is TGTGCCAGCAGCCGGCGGGGCACTGAAGCTTTCTTT.

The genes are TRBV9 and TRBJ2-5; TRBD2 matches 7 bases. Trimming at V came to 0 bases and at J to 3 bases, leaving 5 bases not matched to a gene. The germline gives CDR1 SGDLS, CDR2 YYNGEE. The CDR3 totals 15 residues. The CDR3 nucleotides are TGTGCCAGCAGCGTAGATCCAGCGGGAAAAGAGACCCAGTACTTC. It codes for CASSVDPAGKETQYF.

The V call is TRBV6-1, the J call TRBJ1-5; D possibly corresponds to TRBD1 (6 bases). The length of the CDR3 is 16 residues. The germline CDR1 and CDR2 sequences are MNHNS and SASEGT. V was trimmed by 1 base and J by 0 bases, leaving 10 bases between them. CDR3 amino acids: CASSEGGGYSNQPQHF. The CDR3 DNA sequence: TGTGCCAGCAGTGAAGGGGGGGGCTATAGCAATCAGCCCCAGCATTTT.

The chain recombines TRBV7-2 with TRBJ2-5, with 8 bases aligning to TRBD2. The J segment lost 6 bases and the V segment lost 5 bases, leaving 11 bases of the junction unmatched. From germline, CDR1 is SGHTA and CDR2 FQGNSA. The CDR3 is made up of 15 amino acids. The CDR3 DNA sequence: TGTGCCAGCAGCCTAACTAGCGGCGTTGGGAAGACCCAGTACTTC. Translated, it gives CASSLTSGVGKTQYF.

The CDR3 loop is CASSLLQGTEAFF. In DNA, the CDR3 is TGTGCCAGCAGCCTTTTACAGGGCACTGAAGCTTTCTTT. The chain employs TRBV7-9 and TRBJ1-1; tentatively, D is TRBD1 (6 bases). Deletions cut 5 bases from V and 4 bases from J, with 11 bases between. The CDR3 is 13 residues long. The germline V gene has CDR1 SEHNR and CDR2 FQNEAQ (reference sequence).

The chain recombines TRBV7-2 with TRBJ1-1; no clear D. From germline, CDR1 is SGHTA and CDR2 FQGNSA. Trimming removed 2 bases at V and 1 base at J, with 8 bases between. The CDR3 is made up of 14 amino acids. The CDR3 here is CASSLLNKNTEAFF. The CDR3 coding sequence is TGTGCCAGCAGCTTACTCAACAAGAACACTGAAGCTTTCTTT. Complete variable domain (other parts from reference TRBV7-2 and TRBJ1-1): GAGVSQSPSNKVTEKGKDVELRCDPISGHTALYWYRQSLGQGLEFLIYFQGNSAPDKSGLPSDRFSAERTGGSVSTLTIQRTQQEDSAVYLCASSLLNKNTEAFFGQGTRLTVV.

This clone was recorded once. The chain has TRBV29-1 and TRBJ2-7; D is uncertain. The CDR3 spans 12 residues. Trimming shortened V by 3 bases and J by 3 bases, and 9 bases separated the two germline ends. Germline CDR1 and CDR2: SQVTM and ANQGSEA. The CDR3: CSVELRNYEQYF. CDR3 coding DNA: TGCAGCGTTGAGCTCAGGAACTACGAGCAGTACTTC.

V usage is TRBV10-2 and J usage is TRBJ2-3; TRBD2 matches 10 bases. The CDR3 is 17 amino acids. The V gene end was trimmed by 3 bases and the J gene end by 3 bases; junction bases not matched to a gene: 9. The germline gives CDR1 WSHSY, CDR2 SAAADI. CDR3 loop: CASSDRLAGGQTDTQYF. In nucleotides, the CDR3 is TGCGCCAGCAGTGATAGGTTAGCGGGAGGCCAGACAGATACGCAGTATTTT.

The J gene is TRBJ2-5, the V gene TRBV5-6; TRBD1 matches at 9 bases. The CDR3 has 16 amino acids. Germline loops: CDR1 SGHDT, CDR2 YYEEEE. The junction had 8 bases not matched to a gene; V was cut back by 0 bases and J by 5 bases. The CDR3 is CASSLAYTGGAETQYF. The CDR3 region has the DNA TGTGCCAGCAGCTTGGCTTACACAGGGGGCGCGGAGACCCAGTACTTC.

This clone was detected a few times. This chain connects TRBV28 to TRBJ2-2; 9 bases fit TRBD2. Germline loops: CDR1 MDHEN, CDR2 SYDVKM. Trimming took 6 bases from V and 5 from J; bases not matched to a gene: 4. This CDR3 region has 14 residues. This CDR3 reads CASRKTSGTGELFF. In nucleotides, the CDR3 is TGTGCCAGCAGGAAGACTAGCGGAACCGGGGAGCTGTTTTTT.

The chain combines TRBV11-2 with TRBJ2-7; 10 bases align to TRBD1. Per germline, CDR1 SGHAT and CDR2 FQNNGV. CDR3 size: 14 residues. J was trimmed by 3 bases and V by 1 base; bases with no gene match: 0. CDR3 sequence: CASSLGTGGYEQYF. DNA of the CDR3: TGTGCCAGCAGCTTAGGGACAGGGGGCTACGAGCAGTACTTC.

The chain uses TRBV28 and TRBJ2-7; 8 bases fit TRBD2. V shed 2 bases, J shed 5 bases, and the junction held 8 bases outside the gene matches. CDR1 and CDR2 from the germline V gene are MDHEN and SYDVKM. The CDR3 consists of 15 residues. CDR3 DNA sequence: TGTGCCAGCAGTTTAGTTAGCGGGATATCCCACGAGCAGTACTTC. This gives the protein CASSLVSGISHEQYF.

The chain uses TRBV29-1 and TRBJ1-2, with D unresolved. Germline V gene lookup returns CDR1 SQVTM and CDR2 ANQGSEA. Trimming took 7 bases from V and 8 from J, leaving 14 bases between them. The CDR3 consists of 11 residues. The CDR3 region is CSADREGGYTF. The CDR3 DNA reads TGCAGCGCCGACCGCGAGGGCGGCTACACCTTC. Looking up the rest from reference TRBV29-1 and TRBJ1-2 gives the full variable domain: SAVISQKPSRDICQRGTSLTIQCQVDSQVTMMFWYRQQPGQSLTLIATANQGSEATYESGFVIDKFPISRPNLTFSTLTVSNMSPEDSSIYLCSADREGGYTFGSGTRLTVV.

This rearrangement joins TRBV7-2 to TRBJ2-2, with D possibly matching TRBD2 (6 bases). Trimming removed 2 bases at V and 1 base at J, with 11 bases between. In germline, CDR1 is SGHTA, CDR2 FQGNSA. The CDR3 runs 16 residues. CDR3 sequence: CASSLKGGRNTGELFF. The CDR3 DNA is TGTGCCAGCAGCTTAAAGGGAGGCCGGAACACCGGGGAGCTGTTTTTT.